The clone carrying this T cell receptor beta chain was picked up one time. No antigen is known for it. The method was immunoSEQ multiplex PCR; TCRdb's version includes in-frame clones alone and lacks a portion of them. Of 95,000 to 150,000 clones in the sample, 93% were seen once. This sample is part of a study of T cell responses to AZD1222 COVID-19 vaccine. Study-wide points: Donors were mostly white British, more females; clonal diversity possibly underestimated. After the peak T cell response, and only then, were repertoires sampled.

Germline CDR1 and CDR2: SGHRS and YFSETQ. There are 14 residues in the CDR3. With V trimmed by 4 bases and J by 12 bases, 11 bases remained unmatched. This sequence joins TRBV5-1 and TRBJ2-5; TRBD2 matches 11 bases. This TCR came from an adult who received the AZD1222 COVID-19 vaccine. Sequencing was performed on peripheral blood, taken 28 days after the second AZD1222 dose. The CDR3 loop reads CASSATGTSGREYF. CDR3 sequence (DNA): TGCGCCAGCAGCGCAACCGGGACTAGCGGCCGAGAGTACTTC.